This is a list of T cell receptor beta chains from one sample in a study of T cells in Graves' hyperthyroidism and ophthalmopathy. TCRdb fed the multiplex PCR reads into MiXCR, producing one record per CDR3 protein. The sample has 250,000 to 300,000 distinct CDR3 sequences, about an eighth seen once; the top ten hold 7.8%. Sequenced sample: blood. The receptors were gathered from a woman aged 30 to 39 with Graves' hyperthyroidism that later progressed to Graves' ophthalmopathy. The CDR3 runs from the conserved cysteine through the conserved F or W. A D gene is named only where the DNA matches it firmly. The size entry is marked missing in some rows and otherwise reads once, few, many or a size class.

v_call: TRBV6-1
clone_size: many
d_call: TRBD2
j_call: TRBJ2-7
cdr3_aa: CASSGLAGSSYEQYF
cdr3_nt: TGTGCCAGCAGCGGACTAGCGGGGAGCTCCTACGAGCAGTACTTC

v_call: TRBV18
clone_size: many
d_call: TRBD2
j_call: TRBJ2-5
cdr3_aa: CASSPRAGTSGAQETQYF
cdr3_nt: TGTGCCAGCTCACCGCGCGCTGGGACTAGCGGAGCACAAGAGACCCAGTACTTC

v_call: TRBV29-1
clone_size: few
d_call: .
j_call: TRBJ2-1
cdr3_aa: CSALGGTDLYNEQFF
cdr3_nt: TGCAGCGCTCTGGGGGGGACAGATCTTTACAATGAGCAGTTCTTC

v_call: TRBV11-1
clone_size: many
d_call: TRBD1
j_call: TRBJ1-5
cdr3_aa: CASSLDDRAGQPQHF
cdr3_nt: TGTGCCAGCAGCCTAGACGACAGGGCGGGTCAGCCCCAGCATTTT

v_call: TRBV19
clone_size: few
d_call: .
j_call: TRBJ2-7
cdr3_aa: CASSISLGSFEQYF
cdr3_nt: TGTGCCAGTAGTATCTCTCTGGGATCCTTCGAGCAGTACTTC

v_call: TRBV11-2
clone_size: few
d_call: TRBD2
j_call: TRBJ2-1
cdr3_aa: CASSSQGTSGNNEQFF
cdr3_nt: TGTGCCAGCAGCTCACAGGGGACTAGCGGCAACAATGAGCAGTTCTTC

v_call: TRBV6-1
clone_size: many
d_call: .
j_call: TRBJ1-1
cdr3_aa: CASSYVRGADTEAFF
cdr3_nt: TGTGCCAGCAGCTACGTCCGGGGCGCGGACACTGAAGCTTTCTTT

v_call: TRBV6-1
clone_size: many
d_call: TRBD2
j_call: TRBJ2-7
cdr3_aa: CASSRGGRVYEQYF
cdr3_nt: TGTGCCAGCAGCCGGGGGGGCAGGGTATACGAGCAGTACTTC

v_call: TRBV29-1
clone_size: many
d_call: .
j_call: TRBJ1-1
cdr3_aa: CSATQEDTEAFF
cdr3_nt: TGCAGCGCGACCCAGGAGGACACTGAAGCTTTCTTT

v_call: TRBV10-3
clone_size: few
d_call: TRBD1
j_call: TRBJ2-2
cdr3_aa: CAIRTDRGTDTGELFF
cdr3_nt: TGTGCCATCAGAACGGACAGGGGGACGGACACCGGGGAGCTGTTTTTT

v_call: TRBV28
clone_size: many
d_call: .
j_call: TRBJ1-5
cdr3_aa: CASSSSAAGAGNQPQHF
cdr3_nt: TGTGCCAGCAGCTCATCGGCCGCCGGGGCGGGCAATCAGCCCCAGCATTTT

v_call: TRBV4-3
clone_size: many
d_call: .
j_call: TRBJ2-7
cdr3_aa: CASSQYRDGSYEQYF
cdr3_nt: TGCGCCAGCAGCCAATACCGGGACGGCTCCTACGAGCAGTACTTC

v_call: TRBV10-3
clone_size: many
d_call: TRBD2
j_call: TRBJ2-2
cdr3_aa: CAISPLAGDDTGELFF
cdr3_nt: TGTGCCATCAGTCCTCTAGCGGGCGACGACACCGGGGAGCTGTTTTTT

v_call: TRBV7-2
clone_size: many
d_call: TRBD1
j_call: TRBJ2-3
cdr3_aa: CASSPRRTGEDTQYF
cdr3_nt: TGTGCCAGCAGCCCCCGTCGGACAGGGGAAGATACGCAGTATTTT

v_call: TRBV29-1
clone_size: many
d_call: TRBD2
j_call: TRBJ2-1
cdr3_aa: CSVETSGSVAEQFF
cdr3_nt: TGCAGCGTTGAAACTAGCGGGAGTGTCGCTGAGCAGTTCTTC

v_call: TRBV12-3/TRBV12-4
clone_size: .
d_call: .
j_call: TRBJ2-5
cdr3_aa: CASSGRRPAETQYF
cdr3_nt: TGTGCCAGCAGCGGACGCCGTCCGGCGGAGACCCAGTACTTC

v_call: TRBV19
clone_size: .
d_call: TRBD1
j_call: TRBJ1-2
cdr3_aa: CASSYVTGAARDGYTF
cdr3_nt: TGTGCCAGTAGTTATGTCACAGGGGCCGCTCGGGATGGCTACACCTTC

v_call: TRBV7-2
clone_size: few
d_call: .
j_call: TRBJ2-5
cdr3_aa: CASSLVDRGYQETQYF
cdr3_nt: TGTGCCAGCAGCTTAGTTGACCGGGGCTACCAAGAGACCCAGTACTTC

v_call: TRBV27
clone_size: many
d_call: .
j_call: TRBJ2-1
cdr3_aa: CASSPISGTAYNEQFF
cdr3_nt: TGTGCCAGCAGTCCCATTTCCGGGACGGCGTACAATGAGCAGTTCTTC

v_call: TRBV20-1
clone_size: many
d_call: .
j_call: TRBJ1-5
cdr3_aa: CSARRGVRNQPQHF
cdr3_nt: TGCAGTGCTCGAAGGGGGGTACGCAATCAGCCCCAGCATTTT

v_call: TRBV10-3
clone_size: many
d_call: .
j_call: TRBJ2-7
cdr3_aa: CAISDEDSYEQYF
cdr3_nt: TGTGCCATCAGTGATGAGGATTCCTACGAGCAGTACTTC

v_call: TRBV7-9
clone_size: .
d_call: .
j_call: TRBJ2-2
cdr3_aa: CASSSSGVPNTGELFF
cdr3_nt: TGTGCCAGCAGCTCATCAGGGGTCCCAAACACCGGGGAGCTGTTTTTT

v_call: TRBV10-3
clone_size: few
d_call: .
j_call: TRBJ2-1
cdr3_aa: CAIMGPHNEQFF
cdr3_nt: TGTGCCATCATGGGCCCACACAATGAGCAGTTCTTC

v_call: TRBV5-1
clone_size: many
d_call: .
j_call: TRBJ2-1
cdr3_aa: CASRGTLGGEQFF
cdr3_nt: TGCGCCAGCAGGGGGACTCTGGGGGGTGAGCAGTTCTTC

v_call: TRBV5-6
clone_size: many
d_call: TRBD2
j_call: TRBJ2-1
cdr3_aa: CASSLGSAGALYNEQFF
cdr3_nt: TGTGCCAGCAGCTTGGGATCGGCGGGAGCTCTCTACAATGAGCAGTTCTTC

v_call: TRBV28
clone_size: many
d_call: .
j_call: TRBJ1-6
cdr3_aa: CASSFPENSPLHF
cdr3_nt: TGTGCCAGCAGTTTTCCCGAGAATTCACCCCTCCACTTT

v_call: TRBV2
clone_size: many
d_call: TRBD2
j_call: TRBJ2-2
cdr3_aa: CASSLGAGVVGELFF
cdr3_nt: TGTGCCAGCAGTCTAGGGGCGGGAGTAGTCGGGGAGCTGTTTTTT

v_call: TRBV14
clone_size: many
d_call: .
j_call: TRBJ1-2
cdr3_aa: CASSQNRDNGYTF
cdr3_nt: TGTGCCAGCAGCCAAAACCGGGACAATGGCTACACCTTC

v_call: TRBV28
clone_size: many
d_call: .
j_call: TRBJ1-5
cdr3_aa: CASKLPQGVQPQHF
cdr3_nt: TGTGCCAGCAAACTCCCCCAGGGCGTTCAGCCCCAGCATTTT

v_call: TRBV5-1
clone_size: many
d_call: .
j_call: TRBJ2-1
cdr3_aa: CASSLAGGRSYNEQFF
cdr3_nt: TGCGCCAGCAGCTTGGCCGGAGGCAGGTCCTACAATGAGCAGTTCTTC

v_call: TRBV4-2
clone_size: .
d_call: .
j_call: TRBJ2-3
cdr3_aa: CASSQEKGRGTDTQYF
cdr3_nt: TGTGCCAGCAGCCAAGAAAAGGGGCGCGGCACAGATACGCAGTATTTT

v_call: TRBV18
clone_size: many
d_call: .
j_call: TRBJ2-5
cdr3_aa: CASSPMTGGRETQYF
cdr3_nt: TGTGCCAGCTCACCAATGACCGGCGGCCGGGAGACCCAGTACTTC

v_call: TRBV20-1
clone_size: many
d_call: .
j_call: TRBJ1-1
cdr3_aa: CSARAGTPEAFF
cdr3_nt: TGCAGTGCTAGAGCAGGGACCCCTGAAGCTTTCTTT

v_call: TRBV28
clone_size: .
d_call: TRBD2
j_call: TRBJ2-1
cdr3_aa: CASGRGSNEQFF
cdr3_nt: TGTGCCAGCGGGAGGGGTTCAAATGAGCAGTTCTTC

v_call: TRBV20-1
clone_size: .
d_call: .
j_call: TRBJ2-5
cdr3_aa: CSARSKGRLQDTQYF
cdr3_nt: TGCAGTGCTAGAAGTAAGGGGCGTCTCCAAGATACCCAGTACTTC

v_call: TRBV7-8
clone_size: many
d_call: TRBD1
j_call: TRBJ1-1
cdr3_aa: CASRGQRGGTNTEAFF
cdr3_nt: TGTGCCAGCAGGGGACAAAGAGGGGGCACAAACACTGAAGCTTTCTTT

v_call: TRBV2
clone_size: many
d_call: TRBD1
j_call: TRBJ1-3
cdr3_aa: CASSRQGYGSGNTIYF
cdr3_nt: TGTGCCAGCAGTCGACAGGGGTACGGATCTGGAAACACCATATATTTT

v_call: TRBV29-1
clone_size: many
d_call: TRBD2
j_call: TRBJ2-3
cdr3_aa: CSVARGAGGSQIGDTQYF
cdr3_nt: TGCAGCGTTGCCCGGGGAGCGGGGGGTTCCCAAATCGGGGATACGCAGTATTTT

v_call: TRBV5-6
clone_size: many
d_call: .
j_call: TRBJ1-3
cdr3_aa: CASSMARRSGNTIYF
cdr3_nt: TGTGCCAGCAGTATGGCCCGCCGCTCTGGAAACACCATATATTTT

v_call: TRBV12-3/TRBV12-4
clone_size: many
d_call: TRBD1
j_call: TRBJ2-2
cdr3_aa: CASSPQGFTGELFF
cdr3_nt: TGTGCCAGCAGTCCACAGGGGTTCACCGGGGAGCTGTTTTTT

v_call: TRBV20-1
clone_size: few
d_call: .
j_call: TRBJ2-1
cdr3_aa: CSARGDATAYNEQFF
cdr3_nt: TGCAGTGCTAGAGGTGACGCCACGGCCTACAATGAGCAGTTCTTC

v_call: TRBV6-1
clone_size: many
d_call: TRBD1
j_call: TRBJ1-5
cdr3_aa: CAIWEGQGAGQPQHF
cdr3_nt: TGTGCCATATGGGAGGGACAGGGGGCTGGTCAGCCCCAGCATTTT

v_call: TRBV28
clone_size: many
d_call: .
j_call: TRBJ1-4
cdr3_aa: CASSRRVGEKLFF
cdr3_nt: TGTGCCAGCAGCCGCCGGGTCGGTGAAAAACTGTTTTTT

v_call: TRBV18
clone_size: many
d_call: TRBD1
j_call: TRBJ2-7
cdr3_aa: CASSSPGQGYEQYF
cdr3_nt: TGTGCCAGCTCATCGCCGGGACAGGGCTACGAGCAGTACTTC

v_call: TRBV5-1
clone_size: .
d_call: .
j_call: TRBJ1-5
cdr3_aa: CASSAGTQWDQPQHF
cdr3_nt: TGCGCCAGCAGCGCCGGGACTCAATGGGATCAGCCCCAGCATTTT

v_call: TRBV4-1
clone_size: .
d_call: .
j_call: TRBJ1-2
cdr3_aa: CASSQPTGYGYTF
cdr3_nt: TGCGCCAGCAGCCAACCGACAGGCTATGGCTACACCTTC

v_call: TRBV5-6
clone_size: many
d_call: .
j_call: TRBJ2-5
cdr3_aa: CASSPTGPPRETQYF
cdr3_nt: TGTGCCAGCAGCCCTACGGGGCCCCCTAGGGAGACCCAGTACTTC

v_call: TRBV20-1
clone_size: many
d_call: .
j_call: TRBJ2-1
cdr3_aa: CSARDRGQYNEQFF
cdr3_nt: TGCAGTGCTAGAGATCGTGGCCAATACAATGAGCAGTTCTTC

v_call: TRBV4-1
clone_size: many
d_call: .
j_call: TRBJ2-2
cdr3_aa: CASSHKTGETGELFF
cdr3_nt: TGCGCCAGCAGCCACAAGACCGGTGAAACCGGGGAGCTGTTTTTT

v_call: TRBV24-1
clone_size: .
d_call: TRBD2
j_call: TRBJ2-3
cdr3_aa: CATSDDGTSGRFFTDTQYF
cdr3_nt: TGTGCCACCAGTGACGACGGGACTAGCGGGAGGTTTTTCACAGATACGCAGTATTTT